These 16 T cell receptor beta chains originate from one sample sequenced in a study of post-analysis software for immune sequencing data. These receptors' targets are unknown. Notes on the study in general: Patients used about 5 TRBV segments, including TRBV5-6, TRBV5-1 and TRBV20-1, more often than controls.

Built from TCR beta cDNA, the libraries had unique molecular identifiers in them. Using its own MiXCR run on the PCR reads, TCRdb lists one record per CDR3 protein. The profile shows under 650,000 distinct CDR3 sequences, 44% of them singletons. Input material: blood. All receptors come from a girl between 10 and 17 years old with multiple sclerosis.

The chain is built from TRBV7-8 and TRBJ1-5; 10 bases are a match to TRBD1. CDR3 length equals 15 residues. Germline CDR1 SGHVS, CDR2 FQNEAQ. V was clipped by 3 bases and J by 6 bases; unmatched bases: 5. The CDR3 DNA sequence: TGTGCCAGCAGCTTTGACAGGGGGCAGGGTCAGCCCCAGCATTTT. As protein: CASSFDRGQGQPQHF.

V is TRBV20-1 and J is TRBJ2-3, with 10 bases matching TRBD2. The CDR3 is 16 amino acids. V lost 6 bases, J lost 5 bases, and 14 bases stayed unmatched. Germline CDR1 and CDR2: DFQATT and SNEGSKA (reference sequence). CDR3 in amino acids: CSAETDLAGDLDTQYF. Written as DNA, the CDR3 is TGCAGTGCCGAAACGGATCTAGCGGGAGATTTAGATACGCAGTATTTT.

This clonotype was seen a few times. The chain combines TRBV11-1 with TRBJ2-4; D is perhaps TRBD2 (7 bases). The end of the DNA is better explained by TRBJ2-7, so the J call may be wrong. Germline CDR1 and CDR2: SGHAT and FQDESV (reference sequence). This CDR3 is built from 17 residues. CDR3 region: CASSLRRGRQVPYEQYF. The DNA of the CDR3 is TGTGCCAGCAGTTTAAGACGCGGGAGACAGGTTCCGTACGAGCAGTACTTC.

Details on this clonotype: A much larger clone lies a single base off, so this may be a read error. V usage is TRBV28 and J usage is TRBJ2-7, with TRBD2 matching 12 bases. V dropped 6 bases and J dropped 5; count of bases not matched to a gene: 17. The CDR3 covers 18 residues. In germline, CDR1 is MDHEN, CDR2 SYDVKM. The CDR3 here is CASRSHPLAGGLRHEQYF. The CDR3 DNA reads as TGTGCCAGCAGGAGTCACCCACTAGCGGGAGGACTCCGCCACGAGCAGTACTTC.

The sample holds one count of this clonotype. V and J are TRBV5-1 and TRBJ1-1, with D maybe TRBD1 (5 bases). The CDR3 runs to 16 residues. CDR1 SGHRS and CDR2 YFSETQ come from the germline V gene. Trimming removed 2 bases at V and 0 bases at J, with 14 bases between. The CDR3 is CASSFGGRNMNTEAFF. CDR3 nucleotides: TGCGCCAGCAGCTTTGGGGGACGGAACATGAACACTGAAGCTTTCTTT.

The V gene is TRBV12-3 or TRBV12-4, the J gene TRBJ2-1; 11 nucleotides match TRBD2. The CDR3 is 15 residues long. Germline trimming cut 4 bases from V and 7 bases from J; bases unmatched to any gene: 6. CDR3 coding DNA: TGTGCCAGCAGTTCCAGGGTAGCGGGAGGGAATGAGCAGTTCTTC. Its protein product is CASSSRVAGGNEQFF.

This clonotype appeared a few times. The chain recombines TRBV12-3 or TRBV12-4 with TRBJ2-6; D remains unclear. Trimming took off 8 bases at V and 0 bases at J, with 5 bases between the two ends. The CDR3 extends over 13 amino acids. CDR3 DNA: TGTGCCAGCCAACGCTCTGGGGCCAACGTCCTGACTTTC. Its protein product is CASQRSGANVLTF.

The genes are TRBV10-3 and TRBJ2-6, with D hard to call. V lost 2 bases and J lost 0, with 8 bases in between. CDR1 is ENHRY and CDR2 is SYGVKD in the germline V gene. The CDR3 runs 16 residues. The CDR3 loop is CAISEPRSSGANVLTF. CDR3 nucleotide sequence: TGTGCCATCAGTGAGCCGAGGAGCTCTGGGGCCAACGTCCTGACTTTC.

CDR3 nucleotides: TGTGCCAGCAGCGTTAGCGGGAGACCAGATACGCAGTATTTT. It translates to CASSVSGRPDTQYF. The gene calls are TRBV13 and TRBJ2-3, with TRBD2 identical over 9 bases. There are 14 residues in the CDR3. Germline V gives CDR1 PRHDT, CDR2 FYEKMQ (reference sequence). Losses at the gene ends were 5 bases for V and 4 bases for J; bases not matched to a gene: 4.

Only a few counts were recorded for this clonotype. The rearrangement uses TRBV6-6 and TRBJ1-5, with TRBD1 identical over 8 bases. CDR1 is MNHNY, CDR2 SVGAGI, per germline (reference sequence). The V segment lost 3 bases and the J segment 3 bases; nucleotides outside the gene matches: 7. The CDR3 has 16 amino acids. CDR3 sequence: CASSYHRQGANQPQHF. The CDR3 region has the DNA TGTGCCAGCAGTTATCATAGGCAGGGGGCCAATCAGCCCCAGCATTTT.

As concerns this clonotype: The junction and the germline gene differ at one end; a read error may be behind it. V gene TRBV7-9 combines with J gene TRBJ1-3; D not certain. The CDR3 is 14 residues long. CDR1 and CDR2 (germline): SEHNR, FQNEAQ (reference sequence). The CDR3: CASTLNPPGNTIYF. The CDR3 coding sequence is TGTGCCAGCACCTTAAACCCCCCCGGAAACACCATATATTTT.

This chain uses TRBV7-9 with TRBJ2-1; maybe TRBD2 (6 bases). Between the trimmed V and J ends, which lost 2 bases and 6 bases, there was a span of 17 bases. The CDR3 is 16 amino acids. Germline assignment: CDR1 SEHNR and CDR2 FQNEAQ (reference sequence). CDR3 amino acids: CASSLSPAGLPNEQFF. CDR3 DNA sequence: TGTGCCAGCAGCTTAAGTCCAGCGGGCCTCCCCAATGAGCAGTTCTTC.

V gene TRBV13 combines with J gene TRBJ2-7; a possible D gene is TRBD2 (6 bases). Germline loops: CDR1 PRHDT, CDR2 FYEKMQ (reference sequence). The V and J ends lost 1 base and 4 bases respectively, with 23 bases between them. The CDR3 covers 18 residues. The CDR3 loop is CASSLESGQPTRTYEQYF. DNA for the CDR3: TGTGCCAGCAGCTTAGAGAGCGGGCAGCCTACAAGGACTTACGAGCAGTACTTC.

This clonotype has just a few counts. V usage is TRBV5-5 and J usage is TRBJ2-7; D might be TRBD2 (6 bases). This CDR3 is built from 15 residues. The ends were cut back, 1 base at V and 1 base at J, with 12 bases in the middle. The germline V gene encodes CDR1 SGHKS and CDR2 YYEKEE (reference sequence). This CDR3 is CASSLLRGRSYEQYF. In nucleotides, the CDR3 is TGTGCCAGCAGCTTGTTGCGGGGAAGGTCCTACGAGCAGTACTTC. The variable domain in full, with the rest retrieved from reference TRBV5-5 and TRBJ2-7, is DAGVTQSPTHLIKTRGQQVTLRCSPISGHKSVSWYQQVLGQGPQFIFQYYEKEERGRGNFPDRFSARQFPNYSSELNVNALLLGDSALYLCASSLLRGRSYEQYFGPGTRLTVT.

The chain recombines TRBV7-3 with TRBJ1-6, with unresolved D. V was pared by 5 bases and J by 7 bases, with 12 bases between. The V gene's germline CDR1 is SGHTA and CDR2 FQGTGA. The CDR3 has 14 amino acids. The CDR3 here is CASSPTSGNSPLHF. The CDR3 region has the DNA TGTGCCAGCAGCCCTACAAGCGGGAATTCACCCCTCCACTTT.

This clonotype was counted a few times. The rearrangement links TRBV6-2 or TRBV6-3 to TRBJ1-1; D gene ambiguous. Germline CDR1 is MNHEY and CDR2 is SVGEGT. With 2 bases removed from V and 1 base from J, the gap between germline ends came to 14 bases. The CDR3 is made up of 16 amino acids. CDR3: CASSYHSRVENTEAFF. The CDR3 DNA is TGTGCCAGCAGTTACCATTCTCGGGTCGAGAACACTGAAGCTTTCTTT.